This TCR beta chain was identified during a study of OX40 agonist ivuxolimab in advanced cancers. At the level of the study: Dose-escalation patients suffered from hepatocellular carcinoma, melanoma, renal cell or head and neck cancer.

On this clone: What it binds is not known.

The CDR3 is 14 residues long. The germline gives CDR1 MNHNS, CDR2 SASEGT. Trimming took 4 bases from V and 3 from J, leaving 12 bases between them. Repertoires were generated with immunoSEQ multiplex PCR, while TCRdb's copy carries only in-frame clones and drops some. This sample yields about 55,000 clones, of which 77% are seen a single time; 5% to 7.5% belongs to the top ten. Exclusion applied to patients with autoimmune disease history or systemic immunosuppression. Study-wide results and caveats: Averaging showed that CD8+ T cells had more expanded clones than CD4+ did. With doses of 0.1 to 3.0 mg/kg, CD4+ and CD8+ blood T cells had undergone clonal expansion by week 6.

The specimen comprised CD4+ or CD8+ T cells sorted from blood, sampled in a trial of the OX40 agonist ivuxolimab. This receptor was identified in an adult with an advanced solid tumor such as melanoma, head and neck, liver or kidney cancer. The genes are TRBV6-1 and TRBJ2-5; weak D call: TRBD1 (6 bases). CDR3 in DNA: TGTGCCAGCAGTGGAACTCACAGGGAAGAGACCCAGTACTTC. It codes for CASSGTHREETQYF.